Here is one TCR beta chain with its context. The sample comes from a study of T cell repertoires in breast cancer. A second nested PCR with blocking oligonucleotides suppressed unpaired genes. TCRdb redid the calling of the emulsion pairing reads with MiXCR, one entry per CDR3 protein. Of roughly 40,000 distinct CDR3 sequences listed, 45% are singletons. Germline loops: CDR1 MNHNS, CDR2 SASEGT. The junction had 11 bases not matched to a gene; V was cut back by 1 base and J by 9 bases. This CDR3 is built from 16 residues. Paired alpha-beta TCRs of CD8+ T cells were analyzed by expanded emulsion RT-PCR. Specimen: CD8+ T cells. The TCR originated in a pool of human donors with breast cancer or a healthy control (not recorded which). The genes are TRBV6-1 and TRBJ2-3, with 9 bases that match TRBD2. This chain's CDR3 is CASSEGGGGAFGTQYF. For the CDR3, the DNA is TGTGCCAGCAGTGAAGGAGGCGGGGGGGCCTTTGGGACGCAGTATTTT.